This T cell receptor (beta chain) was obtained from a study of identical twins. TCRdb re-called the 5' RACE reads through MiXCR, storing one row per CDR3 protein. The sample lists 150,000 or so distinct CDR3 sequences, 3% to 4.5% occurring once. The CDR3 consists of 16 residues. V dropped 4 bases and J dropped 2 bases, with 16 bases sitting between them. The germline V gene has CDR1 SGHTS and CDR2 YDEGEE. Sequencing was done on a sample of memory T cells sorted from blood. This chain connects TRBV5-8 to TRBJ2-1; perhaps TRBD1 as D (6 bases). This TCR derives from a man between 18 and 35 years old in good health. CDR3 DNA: TGTGCCAGCAGCACTTACAGGGAGAGGGCCTACAATGAGCAGTTCTTC. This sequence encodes CASSTYRERAYNEQFF.